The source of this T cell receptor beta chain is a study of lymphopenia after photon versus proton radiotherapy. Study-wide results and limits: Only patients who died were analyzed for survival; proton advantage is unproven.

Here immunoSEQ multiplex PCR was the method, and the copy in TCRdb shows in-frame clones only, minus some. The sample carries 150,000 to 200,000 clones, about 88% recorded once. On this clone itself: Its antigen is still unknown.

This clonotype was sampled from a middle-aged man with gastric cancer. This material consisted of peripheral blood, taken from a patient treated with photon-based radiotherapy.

The CDR3 region is CSVEASADNEQFF. CDR3 in DNA: TGCAGCGTTGAGGCTAGCGCCGACAATGAGCAGTTCTTC. The genes are TRBV29-1 and TRBJ2-1; D may be TRBD2 (6 bases). V was pared by 3 bases and J by 5 bases, with 11 bases between. The germline gives CDR1 SQVTM, CDR2 ANQGSEA. The CDR3 sequence is 13 residues long.